Sequencing of this TCR beta chain was carried out in a study of shared clonotypes between healthy human individuals. Study-level background: Per donor, CD8 memory used one plate, CD8 naive used two, CD4 memory used three and CD4 naive used three. Findings and caveats of the study: Having only a few donors restricted how much genetic and exposure-history diversity was captured. Sharing across four donors was highest in naive CD4 (around 5%) and lowest in memory CD8 (about 0.4%).

CD8 cells classed as naive were CD45RO-negative and positively selected for CCR7, excluding terminally differentiated effector memory CD45RA+ cells. Healthy adults negative for HIV, lacking recent acute infections or vaccinations, served as donors. This clone was detected only a few times. Its cognate antigen is unknown. CDR3 length: 16 residues. The germline V gene encodes CDR1 SGHRS and CDR2 YFSETQ. The V gene lost 4 bases and the J gene lost 5 bases, with 22 bases spanning the gap. Measured with immunoSEQ multiplex PCR; TCRdb has only the in-frame clones, and not every one. Of around 640,000 clones listed, roughly 95% are singletons.

The sequence came from a woman under 40 in good health. This sequence joins TRBV5-1 and TRBJ2-7; the D gene is possibly TRBD2 (5 bases). Specimen: naive CD8+ T cells sorted from blood. This chain's CDR3 is CASSPWASEGRDEQYF. The CDR3 bases are TGCGCCAGCAGCCCCTGGGCGTCCGAGGGAAGGGACGAGCAGTACTTC.